This is a list of T cell receptor beta chains from one sample in a study of Graves' ophthalmopathy and Graves' hyperthyroidism. One entry per CDR3 protein results from TCRdb running MiXCR on the multiplex PCR reads. The sample has approximately 160,000 distinct CDR3 sequences, over 35% seen once. The sample comprised peripheral blood. These receptors were obtained from a woman aged 35 to 49 with Graves' ophthalmopathy. CDR3s include the opening cysteine and the closing phenylalanine or tryptophan. D genes are given only for firm matches. Size values are once, few and many counts, or a class for expanded clones, and some rows have none.

d_call	v_call	j_call	clone_size	cdr3_aa	cdr3_nt
TRBD1	TRBV29-1	TRBJ1-6	many	CSVFTGGRNSPLHF	TGCAGCGTGTTCACAGGGGGCAGGAATTCACCCCTCCACTTT
-	TRBV19	TRBJ1-5	many	CASKPQGKPVNQPQHF	TGTGCCAGTAAACCTCAGGGGAAGCCTGTCAATCAGCCCCAGCATTTT
-	TRBV2	TRBJ1-6	many	CASRAGAYNSPLHF	TGTGCCAGCAGAGCAGGGGCCTATAATTCACCCCTCCACTTT
-	TRBV28	TRBJ2-7	-	CASSLVDKECF	TGTGCCAGCAGCCTCGTGGACAAGGAGTGCTTC
-	TRBV12-3/TRBV12-4	TRBJ2-5	many	CASSPPVETQYF	TGTGCCAGCAGCCCCCCGGTAGAGACCCAGTACTTC
-	TRBV11-2	TRBJ1-1	many	CASSLRGTNTEAFF	TGTGCCAGCAGCTTACGAGGAACGAACACTGAAGCTTTCTTT
-	TRBV28	TRBJ2-7	-	CASIRGTAPYEQYF	TGTGCCAGCATCCGCGGGACTGCCCCCTACGAGCAGTACTTC
-	TRBV10-3	TRBJ2-6	many	CAINNAAGSYSGANVLTF	TGTGCCATCAACAATGCCGCCGGGAGCTACTCTGGGGCCAACGTCCTGACTTTC
TRBD2	TRBV20-1	TRBJ2-7	many	CSASSSGLSSYEQYF	TGCAGTGCTAGTTCTAGCGGACTCAGCTCCTACGAGCAGTACTTC
TRBD2	TRBV4-1	TRBJ2-5	many	CASSQEGLAGVETQYF	TGCGCCAGCAGCCAAGAGGGCCTAGCGGGAGTAGAGACCCAGTACTTC
TRBD1	TRBV5-1	TRBJ2-7	many	CASSRPTGGYEQYF	TGCGCCAGCAGCCGACCGACAGGGGGCTACGAGCAGTACTTC
-	TRBV6-5	TRBJ2-7	once	CASSYVEPSSYEQYF	TGTGCCAGCAGTTACGTGGAGCCCTCATCCTACGAGCAGTACTTC
-	TRBV28	TRBJ1-2	-	CASSSTGRSYGYTF	TGTGCCAGCAGTTCAACAGGTCGGTCCTATGGCTACACCTTC
-	TRBV12-3/TRBV12-4	TRBJ1-1	-	CASTVWPNTEAFF	TGTGCCAGCACCGTCTGGCCCAACACTGAAGCTTTCTTT
TRBD1	TRBV14	TRBJ2-7	many	CASSQGQRSSYEQYF	TGTGCCAGCAGCCAGGGACAGAGAAGCTCCTACGAGCAGTACTTC
-	TRBV12-3/TRBV12-4	TRBJ1-1	-	CASSQGTPEAFF	TGTGCCAGCAGTCAGGGGACCCCTGAAGCTTTCTTT
-	TRBV7-2	TRBJ2-7	-	CASSLMGRDYEQYF	TGTGCCAGCAGCTTAATGGGGAGAGACTACGAGCAGTACTTC
-	TRBV20-1	TRBJ1-6	-	CSARARDLNSPLHF	TGCAGTGCCCGAGCCCGGGACCTTAATTCACCCCTCCACTTT
-	TRBV5-4	TRBJ2-2	many	CASSYAGSAGELFF	TGTGCCAGCAGCTACGCAGGGAGTGCCGGGGAGCTGTTTTTT
TRBD1	TRBV29-1	TRBJ2-6	once	CSVGADRAGANVLTF	TGCAGCGTTGGGGCTGACAGGGCTGGGGCCAACGTCCTGACTTTC
-	TRBV15	TRBJ2-3	many	CATSRGGTTDTQYF	TGTGCCACCAGCAGAGGGGGGACCACAGATACGCAGTATTTT
TRBD2	TRBV27	TRBJ2-7	many	CASSFRGGFNEQYF	TGTGCCAGCAGTTTTCGGGGGGGCTTTAACGAGCAGTACTTC
-	TRBV12-3/TRBV12-4	TRBJ1-1	-	CASSLVDSLF	TGTGCCAGCAGTTTAGTCGACTCTCTCTTT
-	TRBV6-2/TRBV6-3	TRBJ1-5	-	CASSYSMVRDRQPQHF	TGTGCCAGCAGTTACTCGATGGTCAGGGATCGCCAGCCCCAGCATTTT
TRBD1	TRBV28	TRBJ1-2	-	CASSSRQGFFYGYTF	TGTGCCAGCAGTTCCCGACAGGGGTTCTTTTATGGCTACACCTTC
TRBD2	TRBV7-3	TRBJ2-2	once	CASSLRLAGVNTGELFF	TGTGCCAGCAGCTTGAGGCTAGCGGGAGTGAACACCGGGGAGCTGTTTTTT
-	TRBV29-1	TRBJ2-5	-	CSVSAGQTVETQYF	TGCAGCGTGTCGGCAGGACAGACCGTCGAGACCCAGTACTTC
TRBD1	TRBV7-3	TRBJ2-5	many	CASSFTGAGTQYF	TGTGCCAGCAGTTTTACAGGGGCCGGGACCCAGTACTTC
-	TRBV7-2	TRBJ2-7	many	CASSLDSTAREQYF	TGTGCCAGCAGCTTAGATTCGACAGCACGCGAGCAGTACTTC
TRBD2	TRBV19	TRBJ2-1	many	CASSRQGARLAGGPVSYNEQFF	TGTGCCAGTAGCCGACAGGGGGCTCGTCTAGCGGGAGGGCCTGTATCCTACAATGAGCAGTTCTTC
-	TRBV9	TRBJ1-1	many	CASSPRLGGSTEAFF	TGTGCCAGCAGCCCGCGTTTAGGGGGTAGCACTGAAGCTTTCTTT
TRBD1	TRBV5-1	TRBJ1-2	many	CASSRGTGEGYGYTF	TGCGCCAGCAGCCGAGGGACAGGGGAGGGCTATGGCTACACCTTC
-	TRBV28	TRBJ1-1	many	CASGEMSTEAFF	TGTGCCAGCGGAGAGATGAGCACTGAAGCTTTCTTT
-	TRBV11-2	TRBJ2-3	few	CASSFPTDTQYF	TGTGCCAGCAGCTTCCCCACAGATACGCAGTATTTT
TRBD1	TRBV12-3/TRBV12-4	TRBJ1-1	once	CASSTLWTGSTEAFF	TGTGCCAGCAGCACTCTTTGGACAGGTAGTACTGAAGCTTTCTTT
-	TRBV19	TRBJ2-2	many	CASKRGRNTGELFF	TGTGCCAGTAAGCGCGGACGGAACACCGGGGAGCTGTTTTTT
-	TRBV5-1	TRBJ1-2	many	CASSLEASRHGYTF	TGCGCCAGCAGCTTGGAAGCCTCCAGGCATGGCTACACCTTC
-	TRBV25-1	TRBJ1-1	many	CASSGGGGKAFF	TGTGCCAGCAGTGGAGGAGGAGGGAAAGCTTTCTTT
-	TRBV20-1	TRBJ2-7	once	CSASGRRYEQYF	TGCAGTGCTAGCGGGAGACGATACGAGCAGTACTTC
TRBD1	TRBV6-5	TRBJ1-1	many	CASSSRGDTEAFF	TGTGCCAGCAGTAGCAGGGGGGACACTGAAGCTTTCTTT
TRBD2	TRBV28	TRBJ2-5	many	CASSLGGRAETQYF	TGTGCCAGCAGTTTAGGGGGGAGGGCAGAGACCCAGTACTTC
TRBD1	TRBV28	TRBJ1-1	many	CASSTLGQGDTEAFF	TGTGCCAGCAGTACCCTCGGACAGGGGGACACTGAAGCTTTCTTT
-	TRBV5-1	TRBJ2-5	many	CASGASEETQYF	TGCGCCAGCGGAGCTAGCGAGGAGACCCAGTACTTC
TRBD1	TRBV6-1	TRBJ1-1	-	CASKKQGGVGTEAFF	TGTGCCAGCAAAAAACAAGGGGGCGTCGGCACTGAAGCTTTCTTT
-	TRBV29-1	TRBJ2-2	-	CSVAAGNTGELFF	TGCAGCGTTGCGGCAGGGAACACCGGGGAGCTGTTTTTT
-	TRBV7-2	TRBJ2-7	few	CASSLMTDSYEQYF	TGTGCCAGCAGCTTGATGACAGACTCCTACGAGCAGTACTTC
-	TRBV2	TRBJ2-7	-	CASNTPAGGLLGNEQYF	TGTGCCAGCAACACCCCGGCGGGCGGTTTACTCGGGAACGAGCAGTACTTC
TRBD2	TRBV6-5	TRBJ2-7	many	CASSYSRGLAGGPYEQYF	TGTGCCAGCAGTTACTCCCGCGGTTTAGCGGGAGGGCCCTACGAGCAGTACTTC
-	TRBV27	TRBJ1-2	many	CASSLNFNYGYTF	TGTGCCAGCAGTTTAAACTTCAACTATGGCTACACCTTC
-	TRBV4-2	TRBJ1-2	-	CASSQDGNGYTF	TGTGCCAGCAGCCAAGATGGGAACGGCTACACCTTC
TRBD1	TRBV12-3/TRBV12-4	TRBJ1-2	once	CASSLGTGGASYGYTF	TGTGCCAGCAGTCTCGGGACAGGGGGCGCAAGCTATGGCTACACCTTC
-	TRBV15	TRBJ1-2	many	CATSSRLDYGYTF	TGTGCCACCAGCAGCCGACTTGACTATGGCTACACCTTC
-	TRBV20-1	TRBJ2-7	many	CSARDHYEQYF	TGCAGTGCTAGAGATCACTACGAGCAGTACTTC
-	TRBV11-2	TRBJ1-1	many	CASSPPMTSRRTEAFF	TGTGCCAGCAGCCCCCCCATGACCTCACGGCGCACTGAAGCTTTCTTT
TRBD1	TRBV27	TRBJ1-2	-	CASSFDRGTFSFYGYTF	TGTGCCAGCAGTTTCGACAGGGGAACTTTCTCCTTCTATGGCTACACCTTC
TRBD2	TRBV30	TRBJ2-3	-	CAWSVLAEGTQYF	TGTGCCTGGAGTGTACTAGCGGAGGGTACGCAGTATTTT
-	TRBV28	TRBJ2-7	many	CASSHGTSSGGDEQYF	TGTGCCAGCAGTCATGGGACTTCAAGCGGAGGGGACGAGCAGTACTTC